This passage covers 11 T cell receptor beta chains from one sample sequenced in a study of cytomegalovirus exposure and HLA in healthy donors. PCR primers comprised 60 Vbeta and 13 Jbeta primers. Sequencing was performed with immunoSEQ multiplex PCR; in TCRdb, only in-frame clones are kept and a portion is missing. The sample lists around 210,000 clones; approximately 85% were seen once. The specimen sequenced was PBMCs. The receptors were gathered from a girl aged 2 to 9 in good health and CMV-seronegative.

J is TRBJ2-7 and V is TRBV7-9; possibly TRBD1 for D (5 bases). Germline V gives CDR1 SEHNR, CDR2 FQNEAQ (reference sequence). Trimming pared 8 bases from V and 5 bases from J, leaving 19 bases between. This CDR3 region has 14 residues. The CDR3, as DNA: TGTGCCAGCGCGGACGGCAGGGTCCCCCACGAGCAGTACTTC. The encoded protein is CASADGRVPHEQYF.

This chain links TRBV9 with TRBJ2-1; TRBD2 matches at 9 bases. CDR1 is SGDLS and CDR2 is YYNGEE in the germline V gene. The CDR3 is 16 residues long. With 3 bases clipped from V and 8 bases from J, the junction kept 12 bases outside the gene matches. As DNA, the CDR3 is TGTGCCAGCAGCGAAAAGGCTAGCGGGGTCTTCGATGAGCAGTTCTTC. The encoded protein is CASSEKASGVFDEQFF.

This sequence joins TRBV7-9 and TRBJ2-2; the match to TRBD1 covers 7 bases. CDR3 length equals 14 residues. Germline lookup yields CDR1 SEHNR and CDR2 FQNEAQ (reference sequence). Trimming at V came to 5 bases and at J to 5 bases, leaving 5 bases not matched to a gene. CDR3 in DNA: TGTGCCAGCAGCACCACAGGGGAAACCGGGGAGCTGTTTTTT. Its translation is CASSTTGETGELFF. Supplemented by reference TRBV7-9 and TRBJ2-2, the full variable domain reads DTGVSQNPRHKITKRGQNVTFRCDPISEHNRLYWYRQTLGQGPEFLTYFQNEAQLEKSRLLSDRFSAERPKGSFSTLEIQRTEQGDSAMYLCASSTTGETGELFFGEGSRLTVL.

The CDR3 bases are TGTGCCAGCAGCTTCGGTCCCCCTCAGGGGGCCACCTACGAGCAGTACTTC. Amino acid sequence: CASSFGPPQGATYEQYF. V usage is TRBV13 and J usage is TRBJ2-7, with 8 bases identical to TRBD1. After removal of 3 bases from V and 2 bases from J, the junction contained 12 bases not matched to a gene. This CDR3 has 17 residues. Per the germline V gene, CDR1 is PRHDT and CDR2 is FYEKMQ (reference sequence).

This chain links TRBV27 with TRBJ1-2; 7 positions agree with TRBD1. Germline V gene data show CDR1 as MNHEY and CDR2 as SMNVEV (reference sequence). V lost 2 bases to trimming and J lost 5 bases; unmatched junction nucleotides: 8. The length of the CDR3 is 15 residues. The CDR3 DNA sequence: TGTGCCAGCAGTTTAAATACAGGGGCCGGGTATGGCTACACCTTC. It codes for CASSLNTGAGYGYTF.

In its sample, this clone was seen once. The chain uses TRBV5-4 and TRBJ2-5; 7 bases match TRBD1. This CDR3 has 15 amino acids. The germline V gene encodes CDR1 SGHNT and CDR2 YYREEE (reference sequence). The V and J ends lost 0 bases and 8 bases, in that order; junction bases with no gene match: 10. The CDR3 DNA reads TGTGCCAGCAGCTTGGCTGGCAGGGGGTCAGGAACCCAGTACTTC. This codes for CASSLAGRGSGTQYF.

CDR3 sequence reads: CASSHGGTGGTDTQYF. In nucleotides, the CDR3 is TGCGCCAGCAGCCACGGGGGGACAGGGGGCACAGATACGCAGTATTTT. The chain couples TRBV4-1 to TRBJ2-3; 10 nucleotides agree with TRBD1. The CDR3 contains 16 residues. Germline loops: CDR1 MGHRA, CDR2 YSYEKL. V was pared by 3 bases and J by 1 base, with 4 bases of the junction left unmatched.

The chain combines TRBV19 with TRBJ1-6; D is uncertain. CDR3 length: 17 amino acids. Trimming left V 3 bases short and J 0 bases short, with 12 bases between. Germline CDR1 reads LNHDA; CDR2 reads SQIVND (reference sequence). The CDR3 DNA reads TGTGCCAGTAGTATCGTTGCCACTAGCTCCTATAATTCACCCCTCCACTTT. It yields the protein CASSIVATSSYNSPLHF. Variable domain in full (rest from reference TRBV19 and TRBJ1-6): DGGITQSPKYLFRKEGQNVTLSCEQNLNHDAMYWYRQDPGQGLRLIYYSQIVNDFQKGDIAEGYSVSREKKESFPLTVTSAQKNPTAFYLCASSIVATSSYNSPLHFGNGTRLTVT.

This clone was seen a handful of times. At one end, the junction sequence differs from germline, possibly due to a read error. This chain joins TRBV5-6 and TRBJ2-2, with D possibly matching TRBD2 (6 bases). Germline V lookup: CDR1 SGHDT, CDR2 YYEEEE. The CDR3 contains 15 residues. In DNA, the CDR3 is TGTGCCAGCAGATTGGTAGGAGGGCGCACCGGGGAGCTGTTTTTT. This codes for CASRLVGGRTGELFF.

This chain links TRBV7-9 with TRBJ1-3; D call uncertain. The V and J ends lost 10 bases and 0 bases respectively, with 22 bases between them. CDR3 length: 17 amino acids. CDR1 is SEHNR, CDR2 FQNEAQ, per germline (reference sequence). CDR3: CANFPLQRRYSGNTIYF. The CDR3 DNA is TGTGCCAACTTCCCCTTACAGCGGCGTTACTCTGGAAACACCATATATTTT.

This clone was observed a handful of times. This chain links TRBV1 with TRBJ1-2. TRBV1 is a pseudogene locus. The CDR3 extends over 15 amino acids. CDR3 coding DNA: TGCACCAGCAGCCAAGGCCGACCGGGGGGCTATGGCTACACCTTC. Its protein is CTSSQGRPGGYGYTF.